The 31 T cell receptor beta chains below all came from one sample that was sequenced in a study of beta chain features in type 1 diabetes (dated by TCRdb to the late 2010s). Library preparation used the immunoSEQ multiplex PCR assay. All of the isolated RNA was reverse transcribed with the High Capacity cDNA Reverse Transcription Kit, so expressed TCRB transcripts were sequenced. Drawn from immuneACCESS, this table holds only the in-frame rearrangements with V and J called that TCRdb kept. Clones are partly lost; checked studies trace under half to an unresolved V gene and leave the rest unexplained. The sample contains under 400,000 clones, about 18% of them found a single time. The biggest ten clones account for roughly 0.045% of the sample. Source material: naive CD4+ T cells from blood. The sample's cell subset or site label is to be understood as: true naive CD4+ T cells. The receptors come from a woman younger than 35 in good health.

CDR3 bases: TGTGCCAGCAGCCAAGCGGGGGATACGCAGTATTTT. Protein product: CASSQAGDTQYF. The rearrangement uses TRBV14 and TRBJ2-3; D is possibly TRBD2 (5 bases). Germline CDR1 is SGHDN and CDR2 is FVKESK. Trimming took off 1 base at V and 6 bases at J, with 5 bases between the two ends. This CDR3 region has 12 residues.

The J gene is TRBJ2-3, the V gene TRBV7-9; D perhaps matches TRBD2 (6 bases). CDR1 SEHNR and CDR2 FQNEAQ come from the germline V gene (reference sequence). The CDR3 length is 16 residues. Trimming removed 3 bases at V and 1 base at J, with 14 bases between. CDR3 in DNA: TGTGCCAGCAGCTTGGCAACTAGCCTCCGCACAGATACGCAGTATTTT. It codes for CASSLATSLRTDTQYF.

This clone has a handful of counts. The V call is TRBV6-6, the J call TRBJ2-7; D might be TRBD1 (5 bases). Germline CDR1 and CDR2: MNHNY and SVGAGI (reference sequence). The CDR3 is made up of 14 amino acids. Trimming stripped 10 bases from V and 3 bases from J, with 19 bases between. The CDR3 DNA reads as TGTGCCACCTCCCTGAGACAGTCTAGCTACGAGCAGTACTTC. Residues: CATSLRQSSYEQYF.

The chain's CDR3 is CASSLATGSRDEQFF. The DNA for the CDR3 is TGCGCCAGCAGCTTGGCGACTGGCTCGCGCGATGAGCAGTTCTTC. The V call is TRBV5-1, the J call TRBJ2-1; D is ambiguous. The CDR3 totals 15 residues. V lost 0 bases to trimming and J lost 8 bases, with 15 bases between them. Per germline, CDR1 SGHRS and CDR2 YFSETQ.

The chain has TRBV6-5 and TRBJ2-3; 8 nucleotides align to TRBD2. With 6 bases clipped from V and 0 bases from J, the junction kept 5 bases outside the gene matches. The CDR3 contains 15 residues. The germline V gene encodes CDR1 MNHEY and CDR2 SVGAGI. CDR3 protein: CASSSPSGSTDTQYF. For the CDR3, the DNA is TGTGCCAGCAGCTCACCTAGCGGGAGCACAGATACGCAGTATTTT.

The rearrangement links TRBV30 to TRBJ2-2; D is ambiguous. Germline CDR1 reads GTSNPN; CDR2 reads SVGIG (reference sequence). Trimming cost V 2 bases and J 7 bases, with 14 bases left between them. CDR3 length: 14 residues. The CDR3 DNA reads TGTGCCTGGAGTCTAGTCGGGTCGGGCGGGGAGCTGTTTTTT. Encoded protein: CAWSLVGSGGELFF. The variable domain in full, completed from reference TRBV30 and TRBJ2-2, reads SQTIHQWPATLVQPVGSPLSLECTVEGTSNPNLYWYRQAAGRGLQLLFYSVGIGQISSEVPQNLSASRPQDRQFILSSKKLLLSDSGFYLCAWSLVGSGGELFFGEGSRLTVL.

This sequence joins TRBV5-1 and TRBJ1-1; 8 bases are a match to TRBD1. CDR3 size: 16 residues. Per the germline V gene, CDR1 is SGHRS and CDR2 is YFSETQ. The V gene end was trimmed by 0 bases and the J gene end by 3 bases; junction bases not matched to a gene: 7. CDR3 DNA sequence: TGCGCCAGCAGCTTGGGCACAGGGGGAAAATACACTGAAGCTTTCTTT. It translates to CASSLGTGGKYTEAFF.

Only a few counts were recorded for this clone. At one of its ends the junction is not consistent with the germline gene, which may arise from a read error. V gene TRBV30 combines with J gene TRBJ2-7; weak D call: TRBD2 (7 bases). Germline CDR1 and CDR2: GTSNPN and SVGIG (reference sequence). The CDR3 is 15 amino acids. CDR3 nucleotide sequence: TGTGCCGGGAGGGGGGGGAGGATTAGCTCCTACGAGCAGTACTTC. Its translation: CAGRGGRISSYEQYF.

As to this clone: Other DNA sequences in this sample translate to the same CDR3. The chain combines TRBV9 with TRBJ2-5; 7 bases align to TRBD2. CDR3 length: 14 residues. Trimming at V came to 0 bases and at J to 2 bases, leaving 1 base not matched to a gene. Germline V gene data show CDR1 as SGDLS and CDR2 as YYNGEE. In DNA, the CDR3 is TGTGCCAGCAGCGTAGGGCGGGGGCAAGAGACCCAGTACTTC. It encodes CASSVGRGQETQYF.

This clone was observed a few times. The CDR3 bases are TGTGCCAGCAGCCCACTAGCGGGGGGTTCCTACAATGAGCAGTTCTTC. It encodes CASSPLAGGSYNEQFF. V gene TRBV14 combines with J gene TRBJ2-1, with 12 bases lining up with TRBD2. Germline V gives CDR1 SGHDN, CDR2 FVKESK. V was clipped by 4 bases and J by 1 base; unmatched bases: 2. The CDR3 spans 16 residues.

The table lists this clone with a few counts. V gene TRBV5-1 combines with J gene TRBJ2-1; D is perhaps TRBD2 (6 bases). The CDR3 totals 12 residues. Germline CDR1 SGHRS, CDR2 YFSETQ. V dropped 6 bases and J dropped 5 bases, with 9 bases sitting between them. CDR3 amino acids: CASKEGHNEQFF. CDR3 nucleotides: TGCGCCAGCAAGGAGGGCCACAATGAGCAGTTCTTC.

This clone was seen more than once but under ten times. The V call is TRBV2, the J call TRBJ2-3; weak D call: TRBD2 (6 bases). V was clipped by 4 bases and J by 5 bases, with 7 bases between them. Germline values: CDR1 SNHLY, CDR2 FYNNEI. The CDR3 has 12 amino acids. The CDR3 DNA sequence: TGTGCCAGCAGTGGGGAGGTAGATACGCAGTATTTT. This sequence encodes CASSGEVDTQYF.

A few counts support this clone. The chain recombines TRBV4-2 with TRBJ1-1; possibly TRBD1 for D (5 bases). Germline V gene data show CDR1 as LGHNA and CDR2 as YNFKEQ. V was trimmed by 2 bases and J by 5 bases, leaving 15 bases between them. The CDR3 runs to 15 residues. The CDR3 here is CASSQIPPGGTEAFF. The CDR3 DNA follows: TGTGCCAGCAGCCAAATCCCCCCGGGGGGGACTGAAGCTTTCTTT.

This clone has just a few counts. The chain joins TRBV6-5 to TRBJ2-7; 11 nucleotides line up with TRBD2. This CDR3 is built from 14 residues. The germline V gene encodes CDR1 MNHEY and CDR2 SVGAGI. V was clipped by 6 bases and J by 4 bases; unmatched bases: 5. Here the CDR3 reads CASSKLAGVYEQYF. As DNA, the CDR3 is TGTGCCAGCAGCAAACTAGCGGGAGTATACGAGCAGTACTTC.

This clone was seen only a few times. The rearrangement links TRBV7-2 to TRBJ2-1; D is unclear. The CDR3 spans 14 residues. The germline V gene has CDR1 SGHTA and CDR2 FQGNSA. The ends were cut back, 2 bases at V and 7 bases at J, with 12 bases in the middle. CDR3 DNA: TGTGCCAGCAGCTTAATGTGGTTACAGAATGAGCAGTTCTTC. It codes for CASSLMWLQNEQFF.

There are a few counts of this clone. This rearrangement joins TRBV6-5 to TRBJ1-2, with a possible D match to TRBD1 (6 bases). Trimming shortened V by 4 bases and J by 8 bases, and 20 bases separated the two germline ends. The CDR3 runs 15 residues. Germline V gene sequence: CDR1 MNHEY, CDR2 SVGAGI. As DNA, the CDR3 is TGTGCCAGCAGTTTCCTAAACCCCCAGGGGAACGGCTACACCTTC. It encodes CASSFLNPQGNGYTF.

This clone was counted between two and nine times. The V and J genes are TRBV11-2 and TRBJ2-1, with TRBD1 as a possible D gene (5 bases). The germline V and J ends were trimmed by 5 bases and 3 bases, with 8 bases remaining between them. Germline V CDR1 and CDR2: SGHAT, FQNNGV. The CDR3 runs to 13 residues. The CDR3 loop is CASSPGHYNEQFF. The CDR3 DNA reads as TGTGCCAGCAGCCCCGGACACTACAATGAGCAGTTCTTC.

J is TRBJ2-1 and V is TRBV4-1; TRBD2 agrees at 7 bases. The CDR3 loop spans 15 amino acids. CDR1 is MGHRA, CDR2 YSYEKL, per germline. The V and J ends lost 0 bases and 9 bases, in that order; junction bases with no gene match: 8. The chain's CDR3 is CASSQEASGAGEQFF. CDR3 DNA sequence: TGCGCCAGCAGCCAAGAGGCTAGCGGTGCAGGTGAGCAGTTCTTC.

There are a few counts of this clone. CDR3 bases: TGTGCCAGCTCACCACGGACTTCGTACAATGAGCAGTTCTTC. Protein: CASSPRTSYNEQFF. The V and J genes are TRBV18 and TRBJ2-1; possible D gene TRBD2, 5 bases. Trimming shortened V by 1 base and J by 4 bases, and 8 bases separated the two germline ends. The CDR3 length is 14 residues. From germline, CDR1 is KGHSH and CDR2 LQKENI. Drawing the rest from reference TRBV18 and TRBJ2-1, the complete variable domain is NAGVMQNPRHLVRRRGQEARLRCSPMKGHSHVYWYRQLPEEGLKFMVYLQKENIIDESGMPKERFSAEFPKEGPSILRIQQVVRGDSAAYFCASSPRTSYNEQFFGPGTRLTVL.

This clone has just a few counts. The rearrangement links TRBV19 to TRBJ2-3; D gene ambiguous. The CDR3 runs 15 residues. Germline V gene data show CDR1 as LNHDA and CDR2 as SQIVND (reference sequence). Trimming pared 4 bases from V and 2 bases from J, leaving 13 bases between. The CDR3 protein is CASSTYSQITDTQYF. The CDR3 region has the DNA TGTGCCAGTAGTACATACAGTCAAATCACAGATACGCAGTATTTT.

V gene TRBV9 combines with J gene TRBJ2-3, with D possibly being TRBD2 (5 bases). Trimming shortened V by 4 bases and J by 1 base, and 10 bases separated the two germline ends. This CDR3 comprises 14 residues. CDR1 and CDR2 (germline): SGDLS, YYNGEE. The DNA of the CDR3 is TGTGCCAGCAGCCTTGACGGGGGCACAGATACGCAGTATTTT. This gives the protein CASSLDGGTDTQYF.

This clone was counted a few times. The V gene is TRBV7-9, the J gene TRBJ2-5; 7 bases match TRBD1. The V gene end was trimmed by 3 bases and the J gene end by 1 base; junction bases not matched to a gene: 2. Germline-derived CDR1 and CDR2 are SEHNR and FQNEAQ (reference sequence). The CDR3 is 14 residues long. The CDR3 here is CASSLGQLQETQYF. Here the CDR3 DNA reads TGTGCCAGCAGCTTGGGACAGCTCCAAGAGACCCAGTACTTC.

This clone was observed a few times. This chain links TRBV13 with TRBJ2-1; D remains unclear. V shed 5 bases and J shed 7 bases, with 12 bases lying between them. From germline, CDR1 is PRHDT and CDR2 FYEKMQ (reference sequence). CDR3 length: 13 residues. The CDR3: CASSLRHGNEQFF. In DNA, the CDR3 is TGTGCCAGCAGCCTACGCCACGGGAATGAGCAGTTCTTC.

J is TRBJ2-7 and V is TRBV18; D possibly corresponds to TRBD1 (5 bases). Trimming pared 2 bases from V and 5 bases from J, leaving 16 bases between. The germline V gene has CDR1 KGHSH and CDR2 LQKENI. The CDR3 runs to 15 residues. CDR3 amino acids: CASSPTPPDRNEQYF. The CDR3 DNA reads TGTGCCAGCTCACCAACGCCGCCCGACAGAAACGAGCAGTACTTC.

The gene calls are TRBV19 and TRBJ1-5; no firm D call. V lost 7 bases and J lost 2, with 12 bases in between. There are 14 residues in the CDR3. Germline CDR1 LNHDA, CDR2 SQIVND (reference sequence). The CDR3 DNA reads TGTGCCAGTAACCGGAGTGGAGGCAATCAGCCCCAGCATTTT. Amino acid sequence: CASNRSGGNQPQHF.

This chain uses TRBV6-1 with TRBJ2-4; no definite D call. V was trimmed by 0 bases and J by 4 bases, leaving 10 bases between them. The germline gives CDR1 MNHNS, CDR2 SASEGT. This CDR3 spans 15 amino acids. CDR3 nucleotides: TGTGCCAGCAGTGAAGCGGCAACAGCTAAAAACATTCAGTACTTC. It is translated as CASSEAATAKNIQYF.

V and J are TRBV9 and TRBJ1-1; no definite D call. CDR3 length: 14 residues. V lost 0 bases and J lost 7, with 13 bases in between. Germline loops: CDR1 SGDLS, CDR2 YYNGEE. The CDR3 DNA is TGTGCCAGCAGCGTAGCTTACAATGCAGGTGAAGCTTTCTTT. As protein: CASSVAYNAGEAFF.

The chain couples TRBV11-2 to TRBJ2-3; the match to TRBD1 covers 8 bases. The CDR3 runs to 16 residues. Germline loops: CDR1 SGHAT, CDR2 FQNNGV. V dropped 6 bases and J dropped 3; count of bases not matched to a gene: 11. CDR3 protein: CASRPGDRLLTDTQYF. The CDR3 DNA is TGTGCCAGCAGACCTGGGGACAGGCTGCTAACAGATACGCAGTATTTT.

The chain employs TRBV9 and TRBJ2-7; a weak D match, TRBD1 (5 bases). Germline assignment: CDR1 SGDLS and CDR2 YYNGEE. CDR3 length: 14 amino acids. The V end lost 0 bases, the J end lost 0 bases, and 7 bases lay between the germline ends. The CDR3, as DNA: TGTGCCAGCAGCGTAGCCGGACACTCCTACGAGCAGTACTTC. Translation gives CASSVAGHSYEQYF.

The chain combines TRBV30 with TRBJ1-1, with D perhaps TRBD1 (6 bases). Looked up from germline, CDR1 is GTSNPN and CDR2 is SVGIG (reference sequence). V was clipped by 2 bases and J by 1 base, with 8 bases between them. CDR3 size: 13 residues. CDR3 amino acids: CAWSKTGNTEAFF. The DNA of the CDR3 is TGTGCCTGGAGTAAGACAGGGAACACTGAAGCTTTCTTT. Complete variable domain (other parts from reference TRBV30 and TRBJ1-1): SQTIHQWPATLVQPVGSPLSLECTVEGTSNPNLYWYRQAAGRGLQLLFYSVGIGQISSEVPQNLSASRPQDRQFILSSKKLLLSDSGFYLCAWSKTGNTEAFFGQGTRLTVV.

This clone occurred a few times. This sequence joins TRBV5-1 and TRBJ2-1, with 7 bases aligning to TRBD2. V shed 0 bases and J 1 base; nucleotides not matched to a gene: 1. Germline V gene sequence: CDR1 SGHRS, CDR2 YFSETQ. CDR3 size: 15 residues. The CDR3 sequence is CASSLGGLSYNEQFF. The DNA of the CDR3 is TGCGCCAGCAGCTTGGGGGGACTATCCTACAATGAGCAGTTCTTC.